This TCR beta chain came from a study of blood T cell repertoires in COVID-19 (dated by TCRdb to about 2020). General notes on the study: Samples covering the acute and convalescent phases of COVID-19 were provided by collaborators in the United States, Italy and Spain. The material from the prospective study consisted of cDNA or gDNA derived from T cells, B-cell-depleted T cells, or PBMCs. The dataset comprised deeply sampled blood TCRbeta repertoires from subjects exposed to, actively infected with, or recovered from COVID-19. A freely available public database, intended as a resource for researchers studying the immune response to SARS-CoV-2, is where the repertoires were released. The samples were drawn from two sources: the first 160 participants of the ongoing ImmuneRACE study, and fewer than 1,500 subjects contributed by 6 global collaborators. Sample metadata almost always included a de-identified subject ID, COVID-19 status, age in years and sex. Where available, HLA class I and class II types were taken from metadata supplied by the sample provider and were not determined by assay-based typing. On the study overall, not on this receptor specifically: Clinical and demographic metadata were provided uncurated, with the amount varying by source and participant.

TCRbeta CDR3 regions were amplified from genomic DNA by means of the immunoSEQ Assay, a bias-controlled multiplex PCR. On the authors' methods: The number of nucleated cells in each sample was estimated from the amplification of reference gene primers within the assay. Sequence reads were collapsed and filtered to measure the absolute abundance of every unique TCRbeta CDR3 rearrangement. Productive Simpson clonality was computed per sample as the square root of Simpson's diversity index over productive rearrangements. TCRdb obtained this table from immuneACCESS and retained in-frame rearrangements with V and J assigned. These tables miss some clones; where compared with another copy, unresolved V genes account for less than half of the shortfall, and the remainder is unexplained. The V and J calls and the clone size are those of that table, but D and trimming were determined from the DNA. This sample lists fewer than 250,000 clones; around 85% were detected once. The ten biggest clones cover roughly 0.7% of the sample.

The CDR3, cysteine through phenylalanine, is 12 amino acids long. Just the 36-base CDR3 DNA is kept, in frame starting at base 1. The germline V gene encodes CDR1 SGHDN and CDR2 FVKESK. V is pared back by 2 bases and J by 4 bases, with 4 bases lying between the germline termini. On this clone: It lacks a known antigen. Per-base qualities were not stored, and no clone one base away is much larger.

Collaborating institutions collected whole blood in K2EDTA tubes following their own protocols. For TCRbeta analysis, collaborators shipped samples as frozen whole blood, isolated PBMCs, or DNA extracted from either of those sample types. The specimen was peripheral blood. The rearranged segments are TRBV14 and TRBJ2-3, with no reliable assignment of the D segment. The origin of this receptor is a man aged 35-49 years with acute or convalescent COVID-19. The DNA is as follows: TGTGCCAGCAGCCAATCATCAGATACGCAGTATTTT. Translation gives CASSQSSDTQYF.